The T cell receptor beta chain under discussion was sequenced for a study of shared clonotypes between healthy human individuals. Across the whole study: Three CD4 naive, three CD4 memory, two CD8 naive and one CD8 memory plate were used per donor.

Study observations and caveats: What limited the represented genetic and exposure-history diversity was the small number of donors.

As for this clone: No antigen is known for it.

Running of the assay took place at deep level. Clones were sequenced by immunoSEQ multiplex PCR, and TCRdb holds only the in-frame ones, with some missing. This table has under 2.5 million clones, just under 95% appearing once. V was clipped by 4 bases and J by 11 bases, with 12 bases between them. CDR1 and CDR2 (germline): MNHEY, SVGAGI. This CDR3 region has 12 residues. Healthy HIV-negative adults with no recent acute infections or vaccinations were recruited as donors. The chain employs TRBV6-5 and TRBJ1-5, with D unresolved. The receptor was derived from a man between 18 and 29 years old in good health. Some clones in this sample may be carry-over from other donors' samples. The specimen sequenced was naive CD4+ T cells from PBMCs. Subset denoted: CD45RA+ positively selected. CDR3 DNA sequence: TGTGCCAGCAGTTCCGGACGGAGGACCCAGCATTTT. This encodes CASSSGRRTQHF.